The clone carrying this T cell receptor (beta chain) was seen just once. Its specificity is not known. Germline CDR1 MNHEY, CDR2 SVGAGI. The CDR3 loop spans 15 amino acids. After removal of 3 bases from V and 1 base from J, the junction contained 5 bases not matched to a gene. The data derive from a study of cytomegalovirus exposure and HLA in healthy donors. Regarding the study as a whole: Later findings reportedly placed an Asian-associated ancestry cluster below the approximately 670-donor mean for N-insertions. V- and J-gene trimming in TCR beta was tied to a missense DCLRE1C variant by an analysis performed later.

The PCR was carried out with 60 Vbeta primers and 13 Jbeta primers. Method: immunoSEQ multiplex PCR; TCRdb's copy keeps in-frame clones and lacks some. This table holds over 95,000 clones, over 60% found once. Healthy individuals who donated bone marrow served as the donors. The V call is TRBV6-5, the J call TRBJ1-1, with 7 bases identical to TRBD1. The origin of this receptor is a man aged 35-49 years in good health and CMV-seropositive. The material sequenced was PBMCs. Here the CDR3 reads CASSYYGTANTEAFF. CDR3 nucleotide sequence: TGTGCCAGCAGTTATTACGGGACAGCGAACACTGAAGCTTTCTTT.